The 26 T cell receptor beta chains below all came from one sample that was sequenced in a study of blood T cells in healthy people across ages. A second PCR, run for about 7 to 11 cycles, used a sample-barcoded 5' primer plus a J-beta primer mix. MiXCR, run by TCRdb on the 5' RACE reads, gives a single entry per CDR3 protein. The sample shows 1.5 million to 2 million distinct CDR3 sequences, about 28% of them seen only once. Material: blood. The receptors here all came from a young woman in good health.

The chain joins TRBV3-1 to TRBJ1-1; TRBD1 matches 7 bases. V dropped 5 bases and J dropped 5; count of bases not matched to a gene: 5. This CDR3 has 13 amino acids. Germline V gives CDR1 LGHDT, CDR2 YNNKEL (reference sequence). The CDR3 nucleotides are TGTGCCAGCAGCGCGACAGGGCGGACTGAAGCTTTCTTT. It is translated as CASSATGRTEAFF.

As concerns this clonotype: A read error may account for a junction end that differs from germline. The chain employs TRBV5-1 and TRBJ1-5; D uncertain. Germline CDR1 SGHRS, CDR2 YFSETQ. The CDR3 extends over 13 amino acids. In DNA, the CDR3 is TGCGCCAGCTGCTTGGATCTGTCTCAGCCCCAGCATTTT. Translating it yields CASCLDLSQPQHF.

In this sample, this clonotype turned up once. This chain connects TRBV7-2 to TRBJ2-7; a weak D match, TRBD1 (6 bases). Germline values: CDR1 SGHTA, CDR2 FQGNSA. V was shortened by 4 bases and J by 2 bases, with 18 bases between the two germline ends. This CDR3 comprises 16 residues. The CDR3 protein is CASSYKGWDTPYEQYF. The CDR3, as DNA: TGTGCCAGCAGCTATAAGGGGTGGGACACACCCTACGAGCAGTACTTC.

At least ten counts were recorded for this clonotype. The chain carries TRBV19 and TRBJ2-5, with 10 bases matching TRBD2. CDR3 length: 16 amino acids. Germline lookup yields CDR1 LNHDA and CDR2 SQIVND (reference sequence). V lost 3 bases and J lost 0; bases outside the gene matches: 4. The CDR3, as DNA: TGTGCCAGTAGTATTCGGACTAGCGGATACCAAGAGACCCAGTACTTC. This codes for CASSIRTSGYQETQYF. The full variable domain, rest sourced from reference TRBV19 and TRBJ2-5, is DGGITQSPKYLFRKEGQNVTLSCEQNLNHDAMYWYRQDPGQGLRLIYYSQIVNDFQKGDIAEGYSVSREKKESFPLTVTSAQKNPTAFYLCASSIRTSGYQETQYFGPGTRLLVL.

V is TRBV20-1 and J is TRBJ2-3; 7 bases align to TRBD1. Germline values: CDR1 DFQATT, CDR2 SNEGSKA (reference sequence). This CDR3 has 13 residues. Losses at the gene ends were 4 bases for V and 5 bases for J; bases not matched to a gene: 6. CDR3 loop: CSAMIGGQDTQYF. DNA of the CDR3: TGCAGTGCTATGATAGGGGGCCAAGATACGCAGTATTTT.

This clonotype was recorded a few times. The chain combines TRBV2 with TRBJ1-5; 9 bases line up with TRBD1. The CDR3 runs 15 residues. Germline CDR1 reads SNHLY; CDR2 reads FYNNEI. V gave up 5 bases and J gave up 6 bases; unmatched junction bases: 8. CDR3 residues: CASSLQQGAVQPQHF. The CDR3 DNA follows: TGTGCCAGCAGTCTTCAACAGGGGGCAGTTCAGCCCCAGCATTTT.

The chain has TRBV6-2 or TRBV6-3 and TRBJ1-1; the D gene is possibly TRBD1 (5 bases). Germline loops: CDR1 MNHEY, CDR2 SVGEGT. V was pared by 2 bases and J by 1 base, with 20 bases between. The CDR3 has 18 residues. Here the CDR3 DNA reads TGTGCCAGCAGTTACCCGACCGTTGGGGCGTTGGGGAACACTGAAGCTTTCTTT. Residues: CASSYPTVGALGNTEAFF.

V gene TRBV7-2 combines with J gene TRBJ2-1, with a tentative D call TRBD1 (6 bases). The CDR3 runs to 16 residues. CDR1 and CDR2 from the germline V gene are SGHTA and FQGNSA. Trimming cost V 5 bases and J 7 bases, with 21 bases left between them. CDR3 in amino acids: CASSRGGRGFPNEQFF. The CDR3 bases are TGTGCCAGCAGCAGAGGGGGACGCGGGTTCCCTAATGAGCAGTTCTTC.

The gene calls are TRBV20-1 and TRBJ2-3; D may be TRBD1 or TRBD2 (5 bases each). Trimming left V 3 bases short and J 2 bases short, with 15 bases between. CDR1 and CDR2 from the germline V gene are DFQATT and SNEGSKA (reference sequence). The CDR3 extends over 15 amino acids. CDR3 protein: CSASAGAEITDTQYF. CDR3 in DNA: TGCAGTGCTAGTGCCGGGGCGGAAATCACAGATACGCAGTATTTT.

V is TRBV28 and J is TRBJ2-5; TRBD2 matches at 10 bases. This CDR3 comprises 19 residues. Per germline, CDR1 MDHEN and CDR2 SYDVKM. The ends lost 6 bases at V and 1 base at J; junction bases unmatched: 17. The CDR3 DNA reads TGTGCCAGCAGGCCCACCACTAGCGGGGAACGCCGCACCCAAGAGACCCAGTACTTC. Encoded protein: CASRPTTSGERRTQETQYF. Complete variable domain (other parts from reference TRBV28 and TRBJ2-5): DVKVTQSSRYLVKRTGEKVFLECVQDMDHENMFWYRQDPGLGLRLIYFSYDVKMKEKGDIPEGYSVSREKKERFSLILESASTNQTSMYLCASRPTTSGERRTQETQYFGPGTRLLVL.

With respect to this clonotype: Relative to the germline gene, one junction end is altered; a read error may explain this. This chain uses TRBV12-3 or TRBV12-4 with TRBJ2-3; D not resolved. The CDR3 runs to 14 residues. The CDR3 nucleotides are TGTGCCAGCAGTTTGTCTGCGGCTACAGATGCGCAGTATTTT. Protein sequence: CASSLSAATDAQYF.

The chain links TRBV3-1 to TRBJ2-5; tentative D call: TRBD1 (6 bases). With 2 bases removed from V and 2 bases from J, the gap between germline ends came to 15 bases. The CDR3 totals 16 residues. Germline V gene data show CDR1 as LGHDT and CDR2 as YNNKEL (reference sequence). This chain's CDR3 is CASSQRLRTAQETQYF. The CDR3 bases are TGTGCCAGCAGCCAACGCCTTAGGACAGCTCAAGAGACCCAGTACTTC.

The chain is built from TRBV5-5 and TRBJ2-3, with 7 bases fitting TRBD2. The J segment lost 5 bases and the V segment lost 4 bases, leaving 7 bases of the junction unmatched. Germline CDR1 SGHKS, CDR2 YYEKEE (reference sequence). The CDR3 contains 14 residues. For the CDR3, the DNA is TGTGCCAGCAGCCCCACCTGGGGGGGAGATACGCAGTATTTT. Translated, it gives CASSPTWGGDTQYF.

The chain carries TRBV20-1 and TRBJ2-1; 12 bases line up with TRBD2. The CDR3 runs to 16 residues. V lost 5 bases, J lost 4 bases, and 9 bases stayed unmatched. Germline CDR1 and CDR2: DFQATT and SNEGSKA (reference sequence). CDR3 sequence reads: CSAPPPTSGSYNEQFF. The CDR3, as DNA: TGCAGTGCTCCTCCTCCGACTAGCGGGAGTTACAATGAGCAGTTCTTC.

This clonotype was observed a few times. This rearrangement joins TRBV6-2 or TRBV6-3 to TRBJ1-1, with D possibly TRBD1 on 6 matching bases. V lost 6 bases and J 0 bases, leaving 17 bases between the germline ends. The CDR3 loop spans 16 amino acids. Germline CDR1 MNHEY, CDR2 SVGEGT. CDR3 loop: CASSPARTALNTEAFF. For the CDR3, the DNA is TGTGCCAGCAGCCCCGCCCGGACAGCTCTGAACACTGAAGCTTTCTTT.

Of note for this clonotype: The junction differs from germline at one of its ends, possibly a read error. This chain joins TRBV20-1 and TRBJ1-2, with TRBD1 as a possible D gene (6 bases). CDR1 is DFQATT, CDR2 SNEGSKA, per germline (reference sequence). The CDR3 runs to 14 residues. Here the CDR3 DNA reads TGCAGTGTTAGAGATACAGGGAGGGCCTATGGCTACACCTTC. Protein: CSVRDTGRAYGYTF.

Only a few counts were recorded for this clonotype. At one end, the junction sequence differs from germline, possibly due to a read error. J is TRBJ2-3 and V is TRBV20-1, with D unresolved. The V gene's germline CDR1 is DFQATT and CDR2 SNEGSKA (reference sequence). The CDR3 sequence is 13 residues long. CDR3 loop: CSASTFSTYTQYF. The CDR3 DNA is TGCAGTGCTAGTACTTTTTCCACATATACGCAGTATTTT.

This clonotype turned up a few times. The chain uses TRBV30 and TRBJ2-5; tentative D call: TRBD2 (5 bases). CDR1 GTSNPN and CDR2 SVGIG come from the germline V gene (reference sequence). The CDR3 spans 14 residues. V dropped 2 bases and J dropped 1 base, with 11 bases sitting between them. The CDR3 DNA sequence: TGTGCCTGGAGTCGAGGGATAAGCCAAGAGACCCAGTACTTC. Translated: CAWSRGISQETQYF.

This clonotype was detected only a few times. The chain recombines TRBV9 with TRBJ2-3; D is unclear. Germline V gene data show CDR1 as SGDLS and CDR2 as YYNGEE. The CDR3 length is 16 residues. V was pared by 0 bases and J by 0 bases, with 11 bases between. CDR3: CASSVEFFSSTDTQYF. CDR3 nucleotide sequence: TGTGCCAGCAGCGTAGAGTTCTTCTCTAGCACAGATACGCAGTATTTT.

The gene calls are TRBV7-8 and TRBJ2-1; no clear D gene. V shed 5 bases and J shed 4 bases, with 15 bases lying between them. CDR3 size: 15 residues. Germline CDR1 is SGHVS and CDR2 is FQNEAQ. The CDR3 bases are TGTGCCAGCAGCGAAGCCTCGGCCCCTTACAATGAGCAGTTCTTC. This translates into CASSEASAPYNEQFF.

On this clonotype itself: One end of the junction is discordant with germline, which a read error may explain. The chain combines TRBV5-6 with TRBJ2-2, with 7 bases matching TRBD1. CDR1 SGHDT and CDR2 YYEEEE come from the germline V gene. The CDR3 sequence is 16 residues long. This CDR3 reads CASNLLGQRNTGELFF. In DNA, the CDR3 is TGTGCCAGCAACTTGTTGGGACAGCGAAACACCGGGGAGCTGTTTTTT.

This clonotype was counted only a few times. V is TRBV12-3 or TRBV12-4 and J is TRBJ1-1; D remains ambiguous. The CDR3 has 13 residues. Trimming took off 1 base at V and 9 bases at J, with 12 bases between the two ends. The CDR3 is CASSLVGASKAFF. The DNA for the CDR3 is TGTGCCAGCAGTTTAGTCGGTGCCTCGAAAGCTTTCTTT.

The CDR3 DNA follows: TGCGCCAGCAGCTTGGATCAGGGGGCGTTTGAGCAGTACTTC. Translating it yields CASSLDQGAFEQYF. The V gene is TRBV5-1, the J gene TRBJ2-7, with 8 bases aligning to TRBD1. Trimming cost V 0 bases and J 7 bases; bases outside gene matches: 6. The CDR3 totals 14 residues. The germline V gene has CDR1 SGHRS and CDR2 YFSETQ.

This clonotype has only a few counts. The genes are TRBV9 and TRBJ2-1; D uncertain. Germline-derived CDR1 and CDR2 are SGDLS and YYNGEE. V lost 5 bases to trimming and J lost 14 bases, with 8 bases between them. This CDR3 has 9 amino acids. The CDR3 loop reads CASSEKEFF. In DNA form, the CDR3 reads TGTGCCAGCAGTGAAAAGGAGTTCTTC.

As to this clonotype: One end of the junction does not line up with germline, which may come from a read error. V usage is TRBV11-2 and J usage is TRBJ2-3; 9 bases line up with TRBD2. Germline-derived CDR1 and CDR2 are SGHAT and FQNNGV. The CDR3 runs 17 residues. CDR3 nucleotides: TGTGCCAACAGCTTAGTAGGTAGCGGGAGAGGCACAGATACGCAGTATTTT. This gives the protein CANSLVGSGRGTDTQYF.

The chain couples TRBV21-1 to TRBJ1-4; TRBD1, the D gene given by the table, was not confirmed from the DNA. TRBV21-1 has pseudogene status. The CDR3 is made up of 17 amino acids. In DNA form, the CDR3 reads TGTGCCAGCAGCAGAGGCCAATGGGACCACAGAAATGAAAAACTGTTTTTT. Translating it yields CASSRGQWDHRNEKLFF.